This T cell receptor beta chain emerged from a study of tumor and adjacent non-tumor tissue in lung cancer. Study in general: Patients were aged 31 to 76, around ten men and about 5 women, stage I to III.

As regards this clonotype: The target antigen is unknown.

The library came from three nested PCR rounds adapted from ARM-PCR protocols. From the multiplex PCR reads, TCRdb called clonotypes with MiXCR, one entry per CDR3 protein. Of roughly 65,000 distinct CDR3 sequences listed, 60% were seen once; the top ten hold 20% to 25%. Germline-derived CDR1 and CDR2 are LNHNV and YYDKDF (reference sequence). V was trimmed by 5 bases and J by 0 bases, leaving 16 bases between them. The CDR3 has 16 amino acids. No cell sorting was done before RNA was extracted from the tissue. Chemotherapy-naive patients with new lung cancer underwent thoracic surgery in China, August–late 2014. Whole-study findings and limits: Compared with tumor, normal lung showed significantly lower TCR diversity.

The sequence was obtained from a man aged 45 to 65 with non-small cell lung cancer. The sequenced sample consisted of lung tumor tissue. The chain uses TRBV15 and TRBJ1-1; D gene ambiguous. The CDR3 sequence: CATSGPGPGMNTEAFF. The CDR3 DNA reads as TGTGCCACCAGCGGCCCAGGACCGGGGATGAACACTGAAGCTTTCTTT.